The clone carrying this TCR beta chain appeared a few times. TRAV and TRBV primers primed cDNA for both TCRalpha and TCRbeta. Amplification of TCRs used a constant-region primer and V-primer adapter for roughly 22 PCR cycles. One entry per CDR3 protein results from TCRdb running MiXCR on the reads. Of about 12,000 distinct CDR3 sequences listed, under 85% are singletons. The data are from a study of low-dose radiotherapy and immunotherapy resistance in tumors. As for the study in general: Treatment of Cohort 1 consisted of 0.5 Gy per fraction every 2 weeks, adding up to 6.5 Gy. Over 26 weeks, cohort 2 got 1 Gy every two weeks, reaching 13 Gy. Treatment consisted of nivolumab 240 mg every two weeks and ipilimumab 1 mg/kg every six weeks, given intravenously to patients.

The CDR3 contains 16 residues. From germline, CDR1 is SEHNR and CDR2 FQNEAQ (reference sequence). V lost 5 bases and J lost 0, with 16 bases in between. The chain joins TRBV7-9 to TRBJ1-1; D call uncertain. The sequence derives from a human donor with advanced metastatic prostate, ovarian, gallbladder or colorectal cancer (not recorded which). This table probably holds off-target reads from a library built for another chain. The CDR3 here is CASSPALGIVNTEAFF. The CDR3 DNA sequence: TGTGCCAGCAGCCCCGCCTTAGGGATCGTGAACACTGAAGCTTTCTTT.